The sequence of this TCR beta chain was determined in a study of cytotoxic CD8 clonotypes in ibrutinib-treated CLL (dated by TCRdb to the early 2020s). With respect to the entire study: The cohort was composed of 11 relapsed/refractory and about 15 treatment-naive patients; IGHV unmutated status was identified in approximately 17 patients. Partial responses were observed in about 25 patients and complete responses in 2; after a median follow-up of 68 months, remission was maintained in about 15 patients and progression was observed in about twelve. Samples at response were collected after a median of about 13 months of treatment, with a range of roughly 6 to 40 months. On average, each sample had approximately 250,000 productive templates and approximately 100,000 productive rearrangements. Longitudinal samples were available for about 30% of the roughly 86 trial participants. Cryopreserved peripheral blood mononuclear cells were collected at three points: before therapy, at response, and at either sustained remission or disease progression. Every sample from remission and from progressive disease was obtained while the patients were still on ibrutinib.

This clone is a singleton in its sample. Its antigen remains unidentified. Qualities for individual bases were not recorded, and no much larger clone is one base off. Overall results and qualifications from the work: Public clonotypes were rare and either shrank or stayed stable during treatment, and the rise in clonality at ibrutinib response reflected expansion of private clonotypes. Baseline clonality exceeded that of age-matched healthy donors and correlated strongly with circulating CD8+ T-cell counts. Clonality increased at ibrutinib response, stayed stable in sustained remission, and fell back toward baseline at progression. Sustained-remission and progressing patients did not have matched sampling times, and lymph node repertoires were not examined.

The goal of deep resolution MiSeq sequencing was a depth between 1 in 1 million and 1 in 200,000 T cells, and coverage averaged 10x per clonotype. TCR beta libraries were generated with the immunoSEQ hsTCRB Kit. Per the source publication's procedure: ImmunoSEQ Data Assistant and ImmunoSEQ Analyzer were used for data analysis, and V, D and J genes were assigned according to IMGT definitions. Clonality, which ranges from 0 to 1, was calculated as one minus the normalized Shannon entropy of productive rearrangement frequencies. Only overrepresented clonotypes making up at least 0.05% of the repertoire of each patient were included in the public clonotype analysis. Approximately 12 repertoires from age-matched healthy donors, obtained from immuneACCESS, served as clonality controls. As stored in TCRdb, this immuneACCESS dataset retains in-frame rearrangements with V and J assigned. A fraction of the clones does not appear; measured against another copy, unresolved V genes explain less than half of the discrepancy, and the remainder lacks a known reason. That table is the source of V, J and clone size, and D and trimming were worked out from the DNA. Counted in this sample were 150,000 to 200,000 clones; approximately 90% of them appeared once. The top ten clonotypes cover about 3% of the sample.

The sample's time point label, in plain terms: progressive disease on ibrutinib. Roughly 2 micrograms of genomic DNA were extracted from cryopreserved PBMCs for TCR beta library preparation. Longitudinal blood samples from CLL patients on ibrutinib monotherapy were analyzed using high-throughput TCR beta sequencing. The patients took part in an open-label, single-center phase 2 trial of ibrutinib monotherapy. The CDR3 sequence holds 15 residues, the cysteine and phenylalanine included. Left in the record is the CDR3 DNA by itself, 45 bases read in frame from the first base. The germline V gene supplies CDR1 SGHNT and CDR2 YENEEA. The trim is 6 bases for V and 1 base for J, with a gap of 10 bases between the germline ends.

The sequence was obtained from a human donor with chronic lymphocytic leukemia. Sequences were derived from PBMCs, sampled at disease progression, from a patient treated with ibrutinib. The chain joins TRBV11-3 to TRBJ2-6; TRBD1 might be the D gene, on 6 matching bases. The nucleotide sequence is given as TGTGCCAGCAGTCATACAGGGTCTGGGGCCAACGTCCTGACTTTC. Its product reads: CASSHTGSGANVLTF. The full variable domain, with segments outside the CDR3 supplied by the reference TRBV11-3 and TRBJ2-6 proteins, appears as EAGVVQSPRYKIIEKKQPVAFWCNPISGHNTLYWYLQNLGQGPELLIRYENEEAVDDSQLPKDRFSAERLKGVDSTLKIQPAELGDSAVYLCASSHTGSGANVLTFGAGSRLTVL.